Following are 15 T cell receptor beta chains from one sample sequenced in a study of vaccination and CD4 T cells after COVID-19. Sequence data for DNA of cultured CD4+ T cells were generated by the Oncomine TCR Beta short-read assay. TCRdb reprocessed the PCR reads via MiXCR and lists one record per CDR3 protein. Seen here are more than 13,000 distinct CDR3 sequences, about a fifth observed once, and the top ten hold about 12%. This sample's treatment: approximately 9-day PBMC culture with coronavirus spike peptide pools or control peptides (ViraFEST assay). These receptors' antigens are unknown. Source: CD4+ T cells from blood, cultured in vitro, taken before SARS-CoV-2 vaccination. These TCRs come from a human donor who received a COVID-19 vaccine.

The chain is built from TRBV4-2 and TRBJ2-1, with 9 bases aligning to TRBD2. CDR3 length equals 18 residues. The germline gives CDR1 LGHNA, CDR2 YNFKEQ. The V and J ends lost 1 base and 5 bases, in that order; junction bases with no gene match: 12. CDR3 protein: CASSQVGTKLAGHNEQFF. DNA for the CDR3: TGTGCCAGCAGCCAAGTAGGGACGAAGCTAGCGGGGCACAATGAGCAGTTCTTC.

The genes are TRBV2 and TRBJ2-7, with D unclear. V was trimmed by 6 bases and J by 4 bases, leaving 22 bases between them. CDR1 SNHLY and CDR2 FYNNEI come from the germline V gene. The CDR3 consists of 16 residues. CDR3 residues: CASSALYGPSPYEQYF. For the CDR3, the DNA is TGTGCCAGCAGCGCCCTCTATGGGCCGTCCCCGTACGAGCAGTACTTC.

This chain links TRBV11-2 with TRBJ2-7; unclear D gene. Per the germline V gene, CDR1 is SGHAT and CDR2 is FQNNGV. The V and J ends lost 5 bases and 5 bases respectively, with 7 bases between them. The CDR3 spans 11 residues. CDR3 residues: CASSRVHEQYF. Here the CDR3 DNA reads TGTGCCAGCAGCAGGGTGCACGAGCAGTACTTC.

This clonotype was observed a few times. The chain has TRBV10-1 and TRBJ2-5, with TRBD2 as a possible D gene (6 bases). The CDR3 runs to 15 residues. Germline V gene sequence: CDR1 WNHNN, CDR2 SYGVQD (reference sequence). Between the trimmed V and J ends, which lost 0 bases and 10 bases, there was a span of 18 bases. DNA of the CDR3: TGCGCCAGCAGTGAGTCGGCAGGGAGGACACGGGACCAGTACTTC. Amino acid sequence: CASSESAGRTRDQYF.

This chain connects TRBV9 to TRBJ1-2, with a tentative D call TRBD1 (6 bases). Germline V lookup: CDR1 SGDLS, CDR2 YYNGEE. CDR3 length equals 12 residues. V lost 4 bases and J 2 bases, leaving 6 bases between the germline ends. The CDR3 region has the DNA TGTGCCAGCAGCACAGGGAACTATGGCTACACCTTC. It yields the protein CASSTGNYGYTF. The full variable domain, in which reference TRBV9 and TRBJ1-2 provide the parts outside the CDR3, is DSGVTQTPKHLITATGQRVTLRCSPRSGDLSVYWYQQSLDQGLQFLIQYYNGEERAKGNILERFSAQQFPDLHSELNLSSLELGDSALYFCASSTGNYGYTFGSGTRLTVV.

This clonotype was detected a few times. The CDR3 loop is CASSHHGGAGVLPQYF. The CDR3 coding sequence is TGTGCCAGCAGCCACCACGGGGGGGCCGGGGTTTTGCCCCAGTACTTC. This chain joins TRBV14 and TRBJ2-5; the match to TRBD2 covers 8 bases. J lost 9 bases, V lost 3 bases, and 15 bases had no gene match. CDR1 is SGHDN and CDR2 is FVKESK in the germline V gene. CDR3 size: 16 residues.

The rearrangement joins TRBV5-1 to TRBJ2-2; D gene ambiguous. CDR1 SGHRS and CDR2 YFSETQ come from the germline V gene. Trimming shortened V by 2 bases and J by 9 bases, and 5 bases separated the two germline ends. CDR3 length: 11 residues. This CDR3 is CASSFDRELFF. In DNA, the CDR3 is TGCGCCAGCAGCTTCGACAGGGAGCTGTTTTTT.

There are a few counts of this clonotype. This chain connects TRBV25-1 to TRBJ2-3, with D unresolved. CDR3 length: 13 amino acids. Trimming took off 2 bases at V and 1 base at J, with 4 bases between the two ends. Germline V gene lookup returns CDR1 MGHDK and CDR2 SYGVNS. CDR3 sequence reads: CASSEGGTDTQYF. The CDR3 region has the DNA TGTGCCAGCAGTGAAGGGGGCACAGATACGCAGTATTTT. The full variable domain, in which reference TRBV25-1 and TRBJ2-3 provide the parts outside the CDR3, is EADIYQTPRYLVIGTGKKITLECSQTMGHDKMYWYQQDPGMELHLIHYSYGVNSTEKGDLSSESTVSRIRTEHFPLTLESARPSHTSQYLCASSEGGTDTQYFGPGTRLTVL.

This clonotype has only a few counts. The chain links TRBV6-1 to TRBJ2-1, with D perhaps matching TRBD1 (5 bases). The CDR3 runs 15 residues. V gave up 6 bases and J gave up 2 bases, with 14 bases separating them. Looked up from germline, CDR1 is MNHNS and CDR2 is SASEGT. Here the CDR3 DNA reads TGTGCCAGCAGCCAGACAGCAACCACCTACAATGAGCAGTTCTTC. Its translation is CASSQTATTYNEQFF.

The chain recombines TRBV15 with TRBJ1-5; 10 bases line up with TRBD1. The CDR3 extends over 17 amino acids. CDR1 LNHNV and CDR2 YYDKDF come from the germline V gene (reference sequence). V was pared by 0 bases and J by 3 bases, with 5 bases of the junction left unmatched. CDR3 in DNA: TGTGCCACCAGCAGAGATCTCGGGACAGGGGACAATCAGCCCCAGCATTTT. It yields the protein CATSRDLGTGDNQPQHF. The complete variable domain, with remaining parts taken from reference TRBV15 and TRBJ1-5, reads DAMVIQNPRYQVTQFGKPVTLSCSQTLNHNVMYWYQQKSSQAPKLLFHYYDKDFNNEADTPDNFQSRRPNTSFCFLDIRSPGLGDTAMYLCATSRDLGTGDNQPQHFGDGTRLSIL.

The chain is built from TRBV12-3 or TRBV12-4 and TRBJ2-4; D might be TRBD1 (5 bases). This CDR3 contains 14 residues. V lost 3 bases, J lost 4 bases, and 10 bases lay in between. CDR3 sequence reads: CASSLWQGKNIQYF. For the CDR3, the DNA is TGTGCCAGCAGTTTGTGGCAGGGAAAAAACATTCAGTACTTC.

This clonotype was counted a few times. The chain joins TRBV6-1 to TRBJ1-1, with no clear D. The ends were cut back, 2 bases at V and 11 bases at J, with 9 bases in the middle. The CDR3 is made up of 11 amino acids. The germline V gene encodes CDR1 MNHNS and CDR2 SASEGT. CDR3 sequence reads: CASSEMPGAFF. The DNA for the CDR3 is TGTGCCAGCAGTGAAATGCCTGGGGCTTTCTTT.

The chain carries TRBV20-1 and TRBJ1-4, with D unresolved. Germline assignment: CDR1 DFQATT and CDR2 SNEGSKA (reference sequence). The ends were cut back, 6 bases at V and 6 bases at J, with 14 bases in the middle. The CDR3 is 13 residues long. CDR3 sequence (DNA): TGCAGTGCCGTCGGGTTGAACTATGAAAAACTGTTTTTT. This sequence encodes CSAVGLNYEKLFF.

In its sample, this clonotype was seen a few times. V is TRBV19 and J is TRBJ2-2, with 8 bases aligning to TRBD2. J lost 3 bases, V lost 5 bases, and 11 bases had no gene match. Per germline, CDR1 LNHDA and CDR2 SQIVND (reference sequence). The CDR3 length is 17 residues. The CDR3 protein is CASSRPLAGTYTGELFF. The CDR3 DNA reads as TGTGCCAGTAGTCGCCCTTTAGCGGGGACGTACACCGGGGAGCTGTTTTTT.

Only a few counts were recorded for this clonotype. The rearrangement joins TRBV7-2 to TRBJ2-2; 11 bases match TRBD2. The J segment lost 6 bases and the V segment lost 3 bases, leaving 0 bases of the junction unmatched. The germline V gene has CDR1 SGHTA and CDR2 FQGNSA. The CDR3 length is 14 residues. The CDR3 region is CASSFSGGAGELFF. The CDR3 bases are TGTGCCAGCAGCTTTAGCGGGGGGGCCGGGGAGCTGTTTTTT.